Each of the 30 T cell receptor beta chains below was sequenced from the same sample in a study of OX40 agonist ivuxolimab in advanced cancers. Using immunoSEQ multiplex PCR, the repertoire was profiled, and TCRdb retains in-frame clones only, with some absent. The table lists 55,000 to 65,000 clones, under 90% of them singletons. Source: CD4+ or CD8+ T cells sorted from blood, taken in a trial of the OX40 agonist ivuxolimab. Receptors were obtained from an adult with an advanced solid tumor such as melanoma, head and neck, liver or kidney cancer.

The rearrangement joins TRBV30 to TRBJ1-2; 8 bases are a match to TRBD1. Germline CDR1 reads GTSNPN; CDR2 reads SVGIG (reference sequence). With 3 bases clipped from V and 8 bases from J, the junction kept 11 bases outside the gene matches. CDR3 length: 14 amino acids. The CDR3 loop reads CAWRWGRGQKGYTF. Here the CDR3 DNA reads TGTGCCTGGAGGTGGGGCAGGGGGCAAAAAGGCTACACCTTC.

The rearrangement links TRBV29-1 to TRBJ2-1; D might be TRBD1 (5 bases). The germline V gene has CDR1 SQVTM and CDR2 ANQGSEA. CDR3 length: 13 amino acids. The V gene lost 6 bases and the J gene lost 7 bases, with 16 bases spanning the gap. The chain's CDR3 is CSVYRMPVNEQFF. CDR3 bases: TGCAGCGTCTACAGGATGCCGGTGAATGAGCAGTTCTTC.

This chain joins TRBV5-1 and TRBJ2-3; unclear D gene. Germline CDR1 is SGHRS and CDR2 is YFSETQ. The CDR3 has 12 residues. The germline V and J ends were trimmed by 4 bases and 6 bases, with 9 bases remaining between them. The CDR3 reads CASSPPSDTQYF. CDR3 DNA: TGCGCCAGCAGCCCACCGTCGGATACGCAGTATTTT. Looking up the rest from reference TRBV5-1 and TRBJ2-3 gives the full variable domain: KAGVTQTPRYLIKTRGQQVTLSCSPISGHRSVSWYQQTPGQGLQFLFEYFSETQRNKGNFPGRFSGRQFSNSRSEMNVSTLELGDSALYLCASSPPSDTQYFGPGTRLTVL.

This clone was counted a single time. The chain joins TRBV10-2 to TRBJ1-6; D is undetermined. The CDR3 is 13 amino acids. Deletions cut 3 bases from V and 10 bases from J, with 10 bases between. The germline V gene encodes CDR1 WSHSY and CDR2 SAAADI. CDR3 in amino acids: CASSDAERSPLHF. The DNA of the CDR3 is TGCGCCAGCAGTGATGCCGAACGCTCACCCCTCCACTTT.

This clone was seen a few times. The chain carries TRBV6-1 and TRBJ2-7; 8 nucleotides agree with TRBD2. The CDR3 contains 14 residues. The V gene end was trimmed by 2 bases and the J gene end by 6 bases; junction bases not matched to a gene: 6. Germline loops: CDR1 MNHNS, CDR2 SASEGT. CDR3 sequence reads: CASSETGGPGEQYF. The CDR3 region has the DNA TGTGCCAGCAGTGAAACGGGAGGGCCGGGCGAGCAGTACTTC.

CDR3 sequence reads: CASSEDAGGLHEQYF. CDR3 nucleotides: TGTGCCAGCAGCGAGGATGCGGGAGGGCTCCACGAGCAGTACTTC. V and J are TRBV5-4 and TRBJ2-7; TRBD2 matches at 9 bases. The junction had 10 bases not matched to a gene; V was cut back by 4 bases and J by 5 bases. This CDR3 is built from 15 residues. CDR1 is SGHNT and CDR2 is YYREEE in the germline V gene (reference sequence).

The J gene is TRBJ1-6, the V gene TRBV6-5; D gene ambiguous. CDR1 and CDR2 from the germline V gene are MNHEY and SVGAGI. Trimming removed 6 bases at V and 9 bases at J, with 15 bases between. The CDR3 is 14 residues long. The CDR3 here is CASREAAPRSPLHF. In DNA, the CDR3 is TGTGCCAGCAGAGAAGCCGCACCCCGTTCACCCCTCCACTTT.

CDR3 loop: CASSLSGSLNTEAFF. CDR3 in DNA: TGCGCCAGCAGCTTGTCGGGCAGCCTGAACACTGAAGCTTTCTTT. V and J are TRBV5-1 and TRBJ1-1; D gene unclear. Germline V gene data show CDR1 as SGHRS and CDR2 as YFSETQ. The CDR3 is made up of 15 amino acids. With 1 base removed from V and 0 bases from J, the gap between germline ends came to 10 bases.

CDR3 protein: CASSDPGQGGHEQYF. The CDR3 coding sequence is TGTGCCAGCAGTGACCCGGGACAGGGGGGCCACGAGCAGTACTTC. The V gene is TRBV25-1, the J gene TRBJ2-7, with 11 bases matching TRBD1. The V and J ends lost 3 bases and 5 bases, in that order; junction bases with no gene match: 6. Germline values: CDR1 MGHDK, CDR2 SYGVNS. The CDR3 is 15 residues long.

The chain links TRBV6-6 to TRBJ1-3, with 10 bases identical to TRBD1. CDR3 length: 16 residues. Losses at the gene ends were 8 bases for V and 3 bases for J; bases not matched to a gene: 10. Germline V gene sequence: CDR1 MNHNY, CDR2 SVGAGI (reference sequence). The CDR3: CASRRDRGPLGNTIYF. The CDR3 region has the DNA TGTGCCAGCCGCCGGGACAGGGGACCTCTTGGAAACACCATATATTTT.

The chain uses TRBV7-2 and TRBJ1-5; D gene uncertain. Trimming left V 2 bases short and J 7 bases short, with 9 bases between. CDR1 is SGHTA, CDR2 FQGNSA, per germline. The CDR3 is made up of 13 amino acids. The CDR3 DNA reads TGTGCCAGCAGCTTAACCGGAGGCCAGCCCCAGCATTTT. This encodes CASSLTGGQPQHF.

The gene calls are TRBV7-2 and TRBJ1-2; D unclear. The V gene lost 1 base and the J gene lost 8 bases, with 17 bases spanning the gap. Germline V gene lookup returns CDR1 SGHTA and CDR2 FQGNSA. The CDR3 covers 15 residues. The CDR3 loop is CASSLDEGRLGGYTF. The CDR3 DNA follows: TGTGCCAGCAGCTTAGATGAAGGGCGTTTGGGCGGCTACACCTTC.

This chain links TRBV5-6 with TRBJ1-6; D call uncertain. In germline, CDR1 is SGHDT, CDR2 YYEEEE. The CDR3 loop spans 17 amino acids. The V gene lost 4 bases and the J gene lost 1 base, with 15 bases spanning the gap. CDR3 residues: CASSSGRAGSYNSPLHF. In DNA, the CDR3 is TGTGCCAGCAGCAGCGGGAGGGCTGGGTCCTATAATTCACCCCTCCACTTT.

The chain employs TRBV2 and TRBJ1-4, with a tentative D call TRBD1 (6 bases). Trimming cost V 1 base and J 8 bases, with 14 bases left between them. This CDR3 is 15 amino acids long. Per germline, CDR1 SNHLY and CDR2 FYNNEI. In nucleotides, the CDR3 is TGTGCCAGCAGTGAAGAAGGACAGCGTAGGGAAAAACTGTTTTTT. Translating it yields CASSEEGQRREKLFF.

The chain recombines TRBV30 with TRBJ2-1; D is possibly TRBD1 (5 bases). The germline gives CDR1 GTSNPN, CDR2 SVGIG (reference sequence). The V gene lost 8 bases and the J gene lost 6 bases, with 14 bases spanning the gap. The CDR3 is 12 amino acids. CDR3 DNA sequence: TGTGCCCTTAGGGGTTTTTTCAATGAGCAGTTCTTC. Amino acids: CALRGFFNEQFF.

The chain combines TRBV14 with TRBJ2-5; the D is unclear. V lost 2 bases and J 5 bases, leaving 6 bases between the germline ends. Germline V CDR1 and CDR2: SGHDN, FVKESK. This CDR3 has 12 residues. The CDR3 DNA reads TGTGCCAGCAGCCAACTAAGCGAGACCCAGTACTTC. Translating gives CASSQLSETQYF.

This chain joins TRBV18 and TRBJ2-5; the D is unclear. Trimming pared 5 bases from V and 2 bases from J, leaving 6 bases between. Germline lookup yields CDR1 KGHSH and CDR2 LQKENI. This CDR3 spans 12 amino acids. The CDR3 here is CASSAGQETQYF. The CDR3 coding sequence is TGTGCCAGCTCAGCAGGACAAGAGACCCAGTACTTC.

This clone was picked up one time. J is TRBJ2-2 and V is TRBV28; 9 nucleotides line up with TRBD2. CDR1 is MDHEN and CDR2 is SYDVKM in the germline V gene. The CDR3 is 15 residues long. With 6 bases clipped from V and 6 bases from J, the junction kept 8 bases outside the gene matches. CDR3: CASRLAGGGAGELFF. The CDR3 region has the DNA TGTGCCAGCAGGCTAGCTGGCGGGGGGGCCGGGGAGCTGTTTTTT.

The chain couples TRBV9 to TRBJ1-6; 11 positions agree with TRBD1. The junction had 7 bases not matched to a gene; V was cut back by 3 bases and J by 8 bases. The germline CDR1 and CDR2 sequences are SGDLS and YYNGEE. The CDR3 runs 16 residues. The CDR3 sequence is CASSGGQGAVYSPLHF. The DNA for the CDR3 is TGTGCCAGCAGCGGAGGACAGGGGGCAGTTTATTCACCCCTCCACTTT.

This clone was seen once. The chain is built from TRBV13 and TRBJ2-7; D may match TRBD1 or TRBD2 (5 bases each). Germline-derived CDR1 and CDR2 are PRHDT and FYEKMQ (reference sequence). Trimming removed 7 bases from V and 6 bases from J, with 16 bases in between. The length of the CDR3 is 13 residues. CDR3 loop: CASNVQGVGEQYF. The CDR3 coding sequence is TGTGCCAGCAACGTTCAGGGAGTGGGCGAGCAGTACTTC.

This clone came up once. The chain recombines TRBV5-4 with TRBJ2-2, with D tentatively TRBD2 (5 bases). The germline V gene has CDR1 SGHNT and CDR2 YYREEE (reference sequence). Trimming stripped 0 bases from V and 0 bases from J, with 6 bases between. The CDR3 covers 15 residues. CDR3 coding DNA: TGTGCCAGCAGCTTGGCGGGGACGAACACCGGGGAGCTGTTTTTT. Translating gives CASSLAGTNTGELFF.

The chain has TRBV5-1 and TRBJ1-4; weak D call: TRBD1 (6 bases). Germline V gene data show CDR1 as SGHRS and CDR2 as YFSETQ. V lost 2 bases, J lost 4 bases, and 9 bases lay in between. This CDR3 has 14 residues. The CDR3 loop is CASSFEGGNEKLFF. As DNA, the CDR3 is TGCGCCAGCAGCTTCGAGGGGGGTAATGAAAAACTGTTTTTT.

This chain links TRBV27 with TRBJ1-5; a possible D gene is TRBD1 (6 bases). CDR3 length: 16 amino acids. From germline, CDR1 is MNHEY and CDR2 SMNVEV (reference sequence). The germline V and J ends were trimmed by 0 bases and 6 bases, with 15 bases remaining between them. The DNA for the CDR3 is TGTGCCAGCAGTTTATCCGGGGGCGGTTCCGGTCAGCCCCAGCATTTT. Residues: CASSLSGGGSGQPQHF.

The chain uses TRBV4-3 and TRBJ1-2; maybe TRBD1 (6 bases). Trimming shortened V by 6 bases and J by 0 bases, and 14 bases separated the two germline ends. CDR1 LGHNA and CDR2 YSLEER come from the germline V gene. This CDR3 spans 15 amino acids. CDR3 sequence (DNA): TGCGCCAGCAGTGTCGGGGACAAAACTAACTATGGCTACACCTTC. Translating gives CASSVGDKTNYGYTF.

This clone was seen only a few times. The CDR3 is CASGQGPDQPQHF. CDR3 DNA: TGTGCCAGCGGACAGGGTCCCGATCAGCCCCAGCATTTT. This chain joins TRBV6-1 and TRBJ1-5; 8 nucleotides agree with TRBD1. Losses at the gene ends were 8 bases for V and 5 bases for J; bases not matched to a gene: 5. Looked up from germline, CDR1 is MNHNS and CDR2 is SASEGT. The CDR3 runs to 13 residues.

This sequence joins TRBV5-6 and TRBJ2-3; 7 nucleotides agree with TRBD2. Trimming cost V 2 bases and J 3 bases; bases outside gene matches: 15. CDR3 length: 18 residues. The germline V gene has CDR1 SGHDT and CDR2 YYEEEE. In DNA form, the CDR3 reads TGTGCCAGCAGCTTATTGGGGGGGACGTCGGAAGGGACAGATACGCAGTATTTT. Protein product: CASSLLGGTSEGTDTQYF.

The rearrangement uses TRBV7-2 and TRBJ2-1; tentatively, D is TRBD1 or TRBD2 (7 bases each). The germline gives CDR1 SGHTA, CDR2 FQGNSA. V was trimmed by 5 bases and J by 7 bases, leaving 24 bases between them. The CDR3 totals 17 residues. The CDR3 region has the DNA TGTGCCAGCAGCCTTGGGCCGGGCAGGGGGGGAAATAATGAGCAGTTCTTC. It yields the protein CASSLGPGRGGNNEQFF.

The rearrangement uses TRBV15 and TRBJ1-1; D gene ambiguous. This CDR3 region has 18 residues. Germline CDR1 reads LNHNV; CDR2 reads YYDKDF (reference sequence). Trimming removed 0 bases from V and 0 bases from J, with 17 bases in between. CDR3 in DNA: TGTGCCACCAGCAGAGATCCCTTAACCGATCCGATGAACACTGAAGCTTTCTTT. Translation: CATSRDPLTDPMNTEAFF.

The V gene is TRBV5-4, the J gene TRBJ2-7; 8 bases are a match to TRBD1. The CDR3 totals 15 residues. J gave up 2 bases and V 3 bases, and 7 bases lay outside the gene matches. CDR1 is SGHNT and CDR2 is YYREEE in the germline V gene (reference sequence). CDR3 DNA sequence: TGTGCCAGCAGCTCTCCGGGACAGGCTACCTACGAGCAGTACTTC. It is translated as CASSSPGQATYEQYF.

V gene TRBV7-3 combines with J gene TRBJ2-1, with D tentatively TRBD1 or TRBD2 (6 bases each). The CDR3 runs to 14 residues. Between the trimmed V and J ends, which lost 5 bases and 9 bases, there was a span of 17 bases. CDR1 and CDR2 from the germline V gene are SGHTA and FQGTGA. CDR3 residues: CASSPTLGGSEQFF. CDR3 nucleotides: TGTGCCAGCAGCCCCACCCTAGGGGGGAGTGAGCAGTTCTTC.